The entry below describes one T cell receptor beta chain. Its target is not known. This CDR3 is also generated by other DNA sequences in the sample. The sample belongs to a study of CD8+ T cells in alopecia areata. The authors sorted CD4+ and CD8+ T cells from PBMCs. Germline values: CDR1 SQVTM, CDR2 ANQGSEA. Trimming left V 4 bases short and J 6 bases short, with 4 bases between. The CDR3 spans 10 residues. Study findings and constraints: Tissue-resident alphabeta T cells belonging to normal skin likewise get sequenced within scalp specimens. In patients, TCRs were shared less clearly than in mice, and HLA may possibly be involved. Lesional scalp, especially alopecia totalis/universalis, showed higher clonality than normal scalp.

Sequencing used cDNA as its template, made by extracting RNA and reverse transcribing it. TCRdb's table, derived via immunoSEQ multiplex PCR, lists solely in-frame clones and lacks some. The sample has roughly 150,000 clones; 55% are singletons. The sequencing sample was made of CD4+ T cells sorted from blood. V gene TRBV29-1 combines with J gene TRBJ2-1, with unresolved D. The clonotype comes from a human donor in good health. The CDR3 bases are TGCAGCGTTGGCCTCAATGAGCAGTTCTTC. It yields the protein CSVGLNEQFF.